This TCR beta chain was captured in a study of T cells in Graves' hyperthyroidism and ophthalmopathy. There are 13 residues in the CDR3. J was trimmed by 6 bases and V by 8 bases; bases with no gene match: 8. The germline V gene has CDR1 WNHNN and CDR2 SYGVQD (reference sequence). Amplified TCR beta CDR3 regions came from RNA transcripts. When the TCR CDR3 underwent first-round RT-PCR, the HTBI primer set was used. TCRdb ran MiXCR on the multiplex PCR reads and lists one entry per CDR3 protein. Of fewer than 400,000 distinct CDR3 sequences in the sample, just under 25% are singletons; the top ten hold 73%. This clonotype was recorded a few times.

The receptor was derived from a man over 45 with Graves' hyperthyroidism. The chain carries TRBV10-1 and TRBJ2-7, with 9 bases fitting TRBD1. The sequenced sample was blood. CDR3 region: CASARLTGGEQYF. In DNA form, the CDR3 reads TGCGCCAGCGCTCGTCTGACAGGGGGCGAGCAGTACTTC.